The T cell receptor (beta chain) described here comes from a study of T-cell reconstitution after alpha-beta-depleted transplantation in children. Unique molecular identifiers were incorporated into the prepared TCRbeta library. Each CDR3 protein gets one entry after TCRdb re-called the PCR reads with MiXCR. The sample lists 100,000 or so distinct CDR3 sequences, less than 20% seen once, with 15% to 20% in the top ten. Germline CDR1 is SEHNR and CDR2 is FQNEAQ (reference sequence). The CDR3 is 12 amino acids. Trimming shortened V by 4 bases and J by 1 base, and 4 bases separated the two germline ends. This clonotype came up many times. What it binds is unknown. Study-level points and caveats: After transplant, high TCRbeta diversity at day 60 in some patients arose from surviving recipient T cells and thymic progenitors. By about two months after transplant, alpha-beta T cells reportedly arose from several hundred graft clones that had expanded.

The sequencing used PBMCs, mostly from graft donor cells, collected 180 days after TCRalphabeta/CD19-depleted stem cell transplant. This chain uses TRBV7-9 with TRBJ1-1; D gene uncertain. The clonotype comes from a male patient aged 2-10 years who had a stem cell transplant for acute lymphoblastic leukemia, so the T cells may come from the graft donor. The CDR3 region is CASSSRNTEAFF. CDR3 nucleotides: TGTGCCAGCAGCTCCCGGAACACTGAAGCTTTCTTT.